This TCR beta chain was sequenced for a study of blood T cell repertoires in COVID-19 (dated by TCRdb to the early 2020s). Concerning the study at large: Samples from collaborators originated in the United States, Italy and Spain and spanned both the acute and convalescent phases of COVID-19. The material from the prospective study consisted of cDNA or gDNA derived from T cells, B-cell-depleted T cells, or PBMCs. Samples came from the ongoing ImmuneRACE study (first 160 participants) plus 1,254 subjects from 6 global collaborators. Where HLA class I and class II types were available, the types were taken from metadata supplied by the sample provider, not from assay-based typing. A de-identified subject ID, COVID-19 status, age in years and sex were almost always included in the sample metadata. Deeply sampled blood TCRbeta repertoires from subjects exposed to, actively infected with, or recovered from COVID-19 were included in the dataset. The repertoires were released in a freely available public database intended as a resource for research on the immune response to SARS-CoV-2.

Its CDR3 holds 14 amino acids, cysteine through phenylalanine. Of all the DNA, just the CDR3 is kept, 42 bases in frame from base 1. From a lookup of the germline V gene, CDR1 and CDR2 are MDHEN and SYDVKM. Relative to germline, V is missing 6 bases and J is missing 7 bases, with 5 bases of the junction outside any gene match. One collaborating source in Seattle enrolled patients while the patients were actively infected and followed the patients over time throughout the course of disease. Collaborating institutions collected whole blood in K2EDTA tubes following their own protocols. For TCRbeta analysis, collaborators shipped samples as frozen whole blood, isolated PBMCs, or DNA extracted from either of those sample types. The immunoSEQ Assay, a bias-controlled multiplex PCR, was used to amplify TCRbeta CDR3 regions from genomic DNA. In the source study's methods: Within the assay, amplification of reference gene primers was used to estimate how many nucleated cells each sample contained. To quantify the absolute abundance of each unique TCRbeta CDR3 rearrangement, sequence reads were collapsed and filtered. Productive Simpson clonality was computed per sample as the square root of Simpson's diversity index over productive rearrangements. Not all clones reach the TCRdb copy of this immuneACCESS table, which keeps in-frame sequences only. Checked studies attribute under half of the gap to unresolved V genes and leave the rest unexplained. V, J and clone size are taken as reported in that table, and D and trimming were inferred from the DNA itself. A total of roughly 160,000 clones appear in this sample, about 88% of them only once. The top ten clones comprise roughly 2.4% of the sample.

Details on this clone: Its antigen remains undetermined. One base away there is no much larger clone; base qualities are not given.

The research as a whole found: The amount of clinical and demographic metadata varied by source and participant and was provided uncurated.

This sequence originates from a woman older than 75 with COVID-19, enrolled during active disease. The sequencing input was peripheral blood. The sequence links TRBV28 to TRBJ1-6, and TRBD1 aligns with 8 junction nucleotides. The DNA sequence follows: TGTGCCAGCAGGGAGGACAGGGACAATTCACCCCTCCACTTT. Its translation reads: CASREDRDNSPLHF.